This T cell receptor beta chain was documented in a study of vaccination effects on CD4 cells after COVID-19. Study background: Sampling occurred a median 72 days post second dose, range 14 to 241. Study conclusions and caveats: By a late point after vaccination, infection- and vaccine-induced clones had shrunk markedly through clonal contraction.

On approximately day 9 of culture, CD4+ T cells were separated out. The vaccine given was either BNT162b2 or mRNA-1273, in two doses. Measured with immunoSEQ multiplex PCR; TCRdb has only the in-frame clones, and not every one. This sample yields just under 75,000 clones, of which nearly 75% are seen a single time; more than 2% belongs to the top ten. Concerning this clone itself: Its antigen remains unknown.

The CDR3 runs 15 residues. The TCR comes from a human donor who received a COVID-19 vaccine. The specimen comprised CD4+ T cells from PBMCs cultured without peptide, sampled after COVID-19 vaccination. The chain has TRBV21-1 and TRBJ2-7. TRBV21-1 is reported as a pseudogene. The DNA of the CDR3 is TGTGCCAGCAGCAAAGTATCGCAGGGAGTTTGGGAGCAGTACGTC. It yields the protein CASSKVSQGVWEQYV.